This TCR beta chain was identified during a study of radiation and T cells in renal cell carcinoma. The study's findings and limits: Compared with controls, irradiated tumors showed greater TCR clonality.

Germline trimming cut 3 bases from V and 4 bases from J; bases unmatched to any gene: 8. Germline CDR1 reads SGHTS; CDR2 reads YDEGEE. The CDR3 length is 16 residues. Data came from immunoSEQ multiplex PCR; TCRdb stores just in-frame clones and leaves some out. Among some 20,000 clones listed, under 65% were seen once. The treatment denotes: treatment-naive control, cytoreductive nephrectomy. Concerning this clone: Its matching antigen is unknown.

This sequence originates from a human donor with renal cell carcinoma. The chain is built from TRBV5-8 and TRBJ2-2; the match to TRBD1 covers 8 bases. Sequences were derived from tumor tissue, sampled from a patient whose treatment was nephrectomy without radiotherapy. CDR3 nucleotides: TGTGCCAGCAGCTATTACCAGGGGGCGGTCACCGGGGAGCTGTTTTTT. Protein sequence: CASSYYQGAVTGELFF.